The 13 T cell receptor beta chains reported below all come from one sample, sequenced in a study of cytomegalovirus exposure and HLA in healthy donors. Vbeta (60) and Jbeta (13) primers were used in the PCR. Repertoires were generated with immunoSEQ multiplex PCR, while TCRdb's copy carries only in-frame clones and drops some. The data show 100,000 or so clones, under 85% seen once. The specimen was PBMCs. The receptors originated from a man aged 40-55 years in good health and CMV-seronegative.

J is TRBJ1-4 and V is TRBV5-4, with D hard to call. The CDR3 has 11 residues. CDR1 SGHNT and CDR2 YYREEE come from the germline V gene (reference sequence). Deletions cut 3 bases from V and 6 bases from J, with 3 bases between. Here the CDR3 DNA reads TGTGCCAGCAGCTCCGATGAAAAACTGTTTTTT. This gives the protein CASSSDEKLFF.

The chain combines TRBV2 with TRBJ1-2, with D possibly TRBD1 on 5 matching bases. Germline values: CDR1 SNHLY, CDR2 FYNNEI. V lost 3 bases and J lost 4, with 12 bases in between. The CDR3 runs to 14 residues. The CDR3 DNA follows: TGTGCCAGCAGTGACTTTTCAGGGCTCTATGGCTACACCTTC. This translates into CASSDFSGLYGYTF.

V gene TRBV13 combines with J gene TRBJ2-3; no firm D call. V was trimmed by 1 base and J by 7 bases, leaving 15 bases between them. The germline V gene encodes CDR1 PRHDT and CDR2 FYEKMQ (reference sequence). The CDR3 length is 15 residues. CDR3 region: CASSLEIWAENTQYF. The CDR3 DNA is TGTGCCAGCAGCTTAGAGATATGGGCAGAAAATACGCAGTATTTT.

Worth noting for this clone: Distinct nucleotide sequences in the sample also encode this CDR3. The V call is TRBV6-6, the J call TRBJ1-3; D gene ambiguous. V shed 0 bases and J shed 0 bases, with 6 bases lying between them. The germline gives CDR1 MNHNY, CDR2 SVGAGI (reference sequence). The CDR3 is 15 amino acids. DNA of the CDR3: TGTGCCAGCAGTTACTCTCACAGCTCTGGAAACACCATATATTTT. This gives the protein CASSYSHSSGNTIYF.

The J gene is TRBJ1-2, the V gene TRBV18; D is possibly TRBD1 (6 bases). The CDR3 is 16 residues long. Germline values: CDR1 KGHSH, CDR2 LQKENI. The ends were cut back, 2 bases at V and 4 bases at J, with 17 bases in the middle. The CDR3 sequence is CASSPVRGGQGYGYTF. The CDR3 DNA sequence: TGTGCCAGCTCACCAGTCCGCGGGGGGCAAGGCTATGGCTACACCTTC. The complete variable domain, with remaining parts taken from reference TRBV18 and TRBJ1-2, reads NAGVMQNPRHLVRRRGQEARLRCSPMKGHSHVYWYRQLPEEGLKFMVYLQKENIIDESGMPKERFSAEFPKEGPSILRIQQVVRGDSAAYFCASSPVRGGQGYGYTFGSGTRLTVV.

This clone was seen only once. The V call is TRBV10-1, the J call TRBJ2-3, with D perhaps matching TRBD2 (5 bases). Germline V gene data show CDR1 as WNHNN and CDR2 as SYGVQD (reference sequence). CDR3 length: 15 amino acids. The V and J ends lost 3 bases and 2 bases respectively, with 12 bases between them. In DNA form, the CDR3 reads TGCGCCAGCAGTGAAAGCGGAGATATCACAGATACGCAGTATTTT. Its translation: CASSESGDITDTQYF.

In this sample, this clone turned up many times. The chain's CDR3 is CASSEGDSTDTQYF. Here the CDR3 DNA reads TGTGCCAGCAGTGAAGGCGACTCCACAGATACGCAGTATTTT. This chain links TRBV6-4 with TRBJ2-3, with D hard to call. Deletions cut 3 bases from V and 2 bases from J, with 9 bases between. The V gene's germline CDR1 is MRHNA and CDR2 SNTAGT. The CDR3 consists of 14 residues.

This chain links TRBV27 with TRBJ2-1; 9 nucleotides align to TRBD1. This CDR3 region has 16 residues. CDR1 and CDR2 (germline): MNHEY, SMNVEV (reference sequence). Losses at the gene ends were 5 bases for V and 7 bases for J; bases not matched to a gene: 12. CDR3: CASSPIRDRVRNEQFF. For the CDR3, the DNA is TGTGCCAGCAGTCCAATCCGGGACAGGGTACGAAATGAGCAGTTCTTC.

The genes are TRBV9 and TRBJ1-1; no definite D call. Germline V gives CDR1 SGDLS, CDR2 YYNGEE. The length of the CDR3 is 16 residues. V dropped 0 bases and J dropped 1 base, with 13 bases sitting between them. The CDR3 DNA reads TGTGCCAGCAGCGTAGGATTGGGCAGACAGAACACTGAAGCTTTCTTT. Its protein is CASSVGLGRQNTEAFF.

This chain uses TRBV5-1 with TRBJ1-1, with 8 bases that match TRBD1. The V and J ends lost 2 bases and 5 bases, in that order; junction bases with no gene match: 8. The CDR3 has 15 residues. CDR1 is SGHRS, CDR2 YFSETQ, per germline. This CDR3 is CASSLGQGGSTEAFF. The CDR3 region has the DNA TGCGCCAGCAGCTTAGGACAGGGAGGGAGTACTGAAGCTTTCTTT.

The chain employs TRBV5-8 and TRBJ1-5; possibly TRBD1 for D (6 bases). Germline V lookup: CDR1 SGHTS, CDR2 YDEGEE. This CDR3 region has 17 residues. Trimming removed 4 bases from V and 0 bases from J, with 17 bases in between. The CDR3 region has the DNA TGTGCCAGCAGCCAACAGACAGGATCCTTTAGCAATCAGCCCCAGCATTTT. It translates to CASSQQTGSFSNQPQHF. Looking up the rest from reference TRBV5-8 and TRBJ1-5 gives the full variable domain: EAGVTQSPTHLIKTRGQQATLRCSPISGHTSVYWYQQALGLGLQFLLWYDEGEERNRGNFPPRFSGRQFPNYSSELNVNALELEDSALYLCASSQQTGSFSNQPQHFGDGTRLSIL.

This chain uses TRBV18 with TRBJ1-2; D unclear. Germline lookup yields CDR1 KGHSH and CDR2 LQKENI. This CDR3 region has 12 residues. With 3 bases removed from V and 6 bases from J, the gap between germline ends came to 8 bases. The DNA for the CDR3 is TGTGCCAGCTCACCCAGGAGGGATGGCTACACCTTC. Translating gives CASSPRRDGYTF.

V gene TRBV27 combines with J gene TRBJ2-7; 7 positions match TRBD1. CDR1 is MNHEY, CDR2 SMNVEV, per germline (reference sequence). After removal of 4 bases from V and 13 bases from J, the junction contained 13 bases not matched to a gene. The CDR3 extends over 13 amino acids. The CDR3 here is CASSSYDLGQNYF. CDR3 nucleotide sequence: TGTGCCAGCAGTTCCTACGACCTGGGACAGAATTACTTC.